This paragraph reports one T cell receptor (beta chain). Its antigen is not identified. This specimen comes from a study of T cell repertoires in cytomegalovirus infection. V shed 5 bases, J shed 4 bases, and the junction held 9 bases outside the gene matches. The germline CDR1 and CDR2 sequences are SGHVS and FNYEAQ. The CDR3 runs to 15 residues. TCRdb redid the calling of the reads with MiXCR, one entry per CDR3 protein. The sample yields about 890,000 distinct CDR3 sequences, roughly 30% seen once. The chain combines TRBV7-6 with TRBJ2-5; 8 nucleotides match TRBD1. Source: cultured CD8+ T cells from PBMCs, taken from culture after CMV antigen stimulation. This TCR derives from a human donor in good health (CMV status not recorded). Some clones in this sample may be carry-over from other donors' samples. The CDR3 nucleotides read TGTGCCAGCAGCCATAGACAGGGGCCGGCAGAGACCCAGTACTTC. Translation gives CASSHRQGPAETQYF.